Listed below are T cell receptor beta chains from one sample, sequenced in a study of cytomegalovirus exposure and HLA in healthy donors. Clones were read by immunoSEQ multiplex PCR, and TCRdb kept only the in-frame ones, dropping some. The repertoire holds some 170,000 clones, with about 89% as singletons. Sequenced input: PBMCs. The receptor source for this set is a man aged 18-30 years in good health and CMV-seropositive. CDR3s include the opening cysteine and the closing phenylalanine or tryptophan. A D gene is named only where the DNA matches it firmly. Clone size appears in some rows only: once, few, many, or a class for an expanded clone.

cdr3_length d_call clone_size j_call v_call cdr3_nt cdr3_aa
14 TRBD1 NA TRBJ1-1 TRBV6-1 TGTGCCAGCAGTGAAGCTAAAGACGACAGGGGAGCTTTCTTT CASSEAKDDRGAFF
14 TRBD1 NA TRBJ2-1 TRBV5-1 TGCGCCAGCAGACCGGGACAGGGAAAGGGGGAGCAGTTCTTC CASRPGQGKGEQFF
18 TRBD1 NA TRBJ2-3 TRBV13 TGTGCCAGCAGCGCCCGCATACAGGGGGACCGTCCTACAGATACGCAGTATTTT CASSARIQGDRPTDTQYF
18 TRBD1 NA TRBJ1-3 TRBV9 TGTGCCAGCAGCGCGCGAATAACCGGGACAGGCCTAGGAAACACCATATATTTT CASSARITGTGLGNTIYF
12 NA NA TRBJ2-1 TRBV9 TGTGCCAGCAGCGTAGAGGGGAATGAGCAGTTCTTC CASSVEGNEQFF
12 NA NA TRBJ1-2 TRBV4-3 TGCGCCAGCAGCGGCCGGGATTATGGCTACACCTTC CASSGRDYGYTF
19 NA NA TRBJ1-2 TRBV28 TGTGCCAGCAGTTTTCAGGGTTGGGGTATCGACAGTTCCCTCTATGGCCACACCTTC CASSFQGWGIDSSLYGHTF
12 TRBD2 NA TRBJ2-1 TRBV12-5 TGTGCTAGTGGTTCGCCGGGACTAGAGCAGTTCTTC CASGSPGLEQFF
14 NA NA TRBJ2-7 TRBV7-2 TGTGCCAGCAGCTTTAGACAGGCTACCTACGAGCAGTACTTC CASSFRQATYEQYF
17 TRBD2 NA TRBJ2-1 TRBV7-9 TGTGCCAGCAGCTACGGGACTAGCGGGGGGGGTCTGCATGAGCAGTTCTTC CASSYGTSGGGLHEQFF
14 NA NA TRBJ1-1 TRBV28 TGTGCCAGCAGTTTTAGGGACGGGGGAACTGAAGCTTTCTTT CASSFRDGGTEAFF
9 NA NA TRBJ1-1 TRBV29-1 TGCAGCGACGAGCGGCAAGCTTTCTTT CSDERQAFF
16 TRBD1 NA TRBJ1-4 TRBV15 TGTGCCACCAGCAGAAGGACAGGCACAACTAATGAAAAACTGTTTTTT CATSRRTGTTNEKLFF
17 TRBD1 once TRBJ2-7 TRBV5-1 TGCGCCAGCAGCCTACATTCCCGGGACAGGGGGGCCTACGAGCAGTACTTC CASSLHSRDRGAYEQYF
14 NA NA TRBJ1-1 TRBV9 TGTGCCAGCAGCGACCAAGGGGAGGGGACTGAAGCTTTCTTT CASSDQGEGTEAFF
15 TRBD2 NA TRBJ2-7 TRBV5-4 TGTGCCAGCAGCACCAAGCGGGATGGGCAGAGCGAGCAGTACTTC CASSTKRDGQSEQYF
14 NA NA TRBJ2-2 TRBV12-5 TGTGCTAGTGGACGGGACTCCTCGACCGGGGAGCTGTTTTTT CASGRDSSTGELFF
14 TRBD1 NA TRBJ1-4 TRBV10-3 TGTGCCATCAGCGGACAGGGACAAAATGAAAAACTGTTTTTT CAISGQGQNEKLFF
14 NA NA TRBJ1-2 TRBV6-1 TGTGCCAGCAGTGTGGAGGGAGCTAACTATGGCTACACCTTC CASSVEGANYGYTF
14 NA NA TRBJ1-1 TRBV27 TGTGCCAGCAGTTTGCGGGGGCCCTACACTGAAGCTTTCTTT CASSLRGPYTEAFF
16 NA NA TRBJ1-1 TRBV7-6 TGTGCCAGCAGCTTAGCGGGGATAGGGGCCAACACTGAAGCTTTCTTT CASSLAGIGANTEAFF
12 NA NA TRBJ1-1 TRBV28 TGTGCCAGCAGCACAGGATACACTGAAGCTTTCTTT CASSTGYTEAFF
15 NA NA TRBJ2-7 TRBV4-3 TGCGCCAGCAGCCAAGGGCGGGGCTACTCCTACGAGCAGTACTTC CASSQGRGYSYEQYF
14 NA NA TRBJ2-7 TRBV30 TGTGCCTGGAGTGAGACAGGACAAAACTACGAGCAGTACTTC CAWSETGQNYEQYF
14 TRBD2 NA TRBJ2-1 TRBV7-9 TGTGCCAGCAGGATTAGGGGAGCGGGAAATGAGCAGTTCTTC CASRIRGAGNEQFF
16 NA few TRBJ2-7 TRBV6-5 TGTGCCAGCAGTTACTCTGGCGGGATCTTAACCTACGAGCAGTACTTC CASSYSGGILTYEQYF
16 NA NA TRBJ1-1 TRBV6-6 TGTGCCAGCAGTTACGTTCAGGGTTACCGTGGAACTGAAGCTTTCTTT CASSYVQGYRGTEAFF
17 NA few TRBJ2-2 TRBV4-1 TGCGCCAGCAGCCAAGTCGATCTGGGAGTCCACACCGGGGAGCTGTTTTTT CASSQVDLGVHTGELFF
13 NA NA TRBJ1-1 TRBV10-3 TGTGCCATCAAAGGGGAGGGAACCACTGAAGCTTTCTTT CAIKGEGTTEAFF
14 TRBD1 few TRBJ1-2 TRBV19 TGTGCCAGTAGTATAAGCACAGGGGTGGGAGGCTACACCTTC CASSISTGVGGYTF
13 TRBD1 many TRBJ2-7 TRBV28 TGTGCCACCCGGACAGGGAGCTCCTACGAGCAGTACTTC CATRTGSSYEQYF
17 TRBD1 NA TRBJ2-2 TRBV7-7 TGTGCTAGCAGCCCTCGGACAGGGGCAAGCGTGATCGGGGAGCTGTTTTTT CASSPRTGASVIGELFF
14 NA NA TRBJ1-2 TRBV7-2 TGTGCCAGCAGCTTAGCGGAAGGAGTGAGTGGCTACACCTTC CASSLAEGVSGYTF
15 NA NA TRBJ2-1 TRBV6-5 TGTGCCAGCAGTTACTCGAGCGGAACCTACAATGAGCAGTTCTTC CASSYSSGTYNEQFF
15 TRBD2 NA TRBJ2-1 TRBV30 TGTGCCTGGAGCTTCGGACTAGCGGGGGGGAATGAGCAGTTCTTC CAWSFGLAGGNEQFF
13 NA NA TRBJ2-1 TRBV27 TGTGCCAGCACCGCGGCCGTCTACAATGAGCAGTTCTTC CASTAAVYNEQFF
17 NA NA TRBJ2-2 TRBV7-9 TGTGCCAGCAGCTTGAAACAGGTTTTCCAGAACACCGGGGAGCTGTTTTTT CASSLKQVFQNTGELFF
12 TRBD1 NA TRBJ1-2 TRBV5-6 TGTGCCAGCAGCTTAGGACAGGGTGGCTACACCTTC CASSLGQGGYTF
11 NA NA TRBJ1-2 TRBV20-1 TGCAGTGTAAGAGGGAACTATGGCTACACCTTC CSVRGNYGYTF
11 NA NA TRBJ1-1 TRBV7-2 TGTGCCAGCAGCTTACGCCAGGAAGCTTTCTTT CASSLRQEAFF
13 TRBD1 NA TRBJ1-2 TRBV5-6 TGTGCCAGCAGCTTTGGACAGGGGGATGGCTACACCTTC CASSFGQGDGYTF
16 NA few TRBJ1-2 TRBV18 TGTGCCAGCTCATCCAATTCGGGTTTCGCCCCTCATGGCTACACCTTC CASSSNSGFAPHGYTF
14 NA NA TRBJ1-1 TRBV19 TGTGCCAGTAGTATAGGGGGCGGCTCCACTGAAGCTTTCTTT CASSIGGGSTEAFF
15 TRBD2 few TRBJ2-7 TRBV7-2 TGTGCCAGCAGCCCGACTAGCGGACGCTCCTACGAGCAGTACTTC CASSPTSGRSYEQYF
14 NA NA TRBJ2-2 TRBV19 TGTGCCAGTAGTATTTCAGATTTTCGCGGGGAGCTGTTTTTT CASSISDFRGELFF
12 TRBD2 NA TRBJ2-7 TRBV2 TGTGCCAGCCGCGGGGGGGCCTACGAGCAGTACTTC CASRGGAYEQYF
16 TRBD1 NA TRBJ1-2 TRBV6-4 TGTGCCAGCAGTGGCTTGGGACAGGGATCTAACTATGGCTACACCTTC CASSGLGQGSNYGYTF
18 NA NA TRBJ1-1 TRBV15 TGTGCCACCAGCAGAGCCCTAGCTCCGGCCCGGGCGGGCACTGAAGCTTTCTTT CATSRALAPARAGTEAFF
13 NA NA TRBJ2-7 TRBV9 TGTGCCAGCAGCGGCGGGTCTCACTACGAGCAGTACTTC CASSGGSHYEQYF
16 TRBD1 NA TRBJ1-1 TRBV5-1 TGCGCCAGCAGTTCCGGCAGGGGGCGCGTATACGCTGAAGCTTTCTTT CASSSGRGRVYAEAFF